The 18 T cell receptor beta chains given below trace back to one sample, sequenced in a study of T-cell memory formation after mild COVID-19. TCRdb processed the 5' RACE reads anew with MiXCR; each CDR3 protein has one entry. The sample has about 400,000 distinct CDR3 sequences, roughly a quarter seen once. Sequenced input: PBMCs or a T cell subset sorted from them (not recorded which). Source of these receptors: an adult woman who had mild COVID-19 (a few samples of this study predate the infection). Cell type and time point are not known.

This clonotype showed up just a few times. The rearrangement uses TRBV3-1 and TRBJ2-5, with TRBD1 identical over 9 bases. Germline V CDR1 and CDR2: LGHDT, YNNKEL (reference sequence). The CDR3 length is 16 residues. The V segment lost 2 bases and the J segment 4 bases; nucleotides outside the gene matches: 8. CDR3 protein: CASSQRGQGTRETQYF. The CDR3 DNA is TGTGCCAGCAGCCAAAGAGGACAGGGGACCCGAGAGACCCAGTACTTC.

This clonotype was detected only a few times. This chain joins TRBV4-3 and TRBJ1-2; D is perhaps TRBD1 (5 bases). V dropped 0 bases and J dropped 6 bases, with 14 bases sitting between them. The germline V gene encodes CDR1 LGHNA and CDR2 YSLEER. This CDR3 is 15 amino acids long. The CDR3 protein is CASSQDSRQGHGYTF. In nucleotides, the CDR3 is TGCGCCAGCAGCCAAGATTCCAGGCAGGGCCATGGCTACACCTTC.

This clonotype has only a few counts. The chain joins TRBV20-1 to TRBJ1-1; 8 bases fit TRBD1. The CDR3 contains 15 residues. The germline V gene encodes CDR1 DFQATT and CDR2 SNEGSKA (reference sequence). The ends lost 3 bases at V and 1 base at J; junction bases unmatched: 7. CDR3 DNA: TGCAGTGCTAGGCCCCAGACAGGGGAGAACACTGAAGCTTTCTTT. It is translated as CSARPQTGENTEAFF.

The chain combines TRBV27 with TRBJ2-7; D may be TRBD1 (5 bases). CDR3 length: 14 amino acids. Trimming took 3 bases from V and 5 from J, leaving 14 bases between them. CDR1 is MNHEY, CDR2 SMNVEV, per germline (reference sequence). The CDR3 region has the DNA TGTGCCAGCAGTTTTAGGGCAGGGTACCACGAGCAGTACTTC. Amino acid sequence: CASSFRAGYHEQYF.

The chain carries TRBV7-3 and TRBJ2-3, with 14 positions matching TRBD2. Trimming took 4 bases from V and 0 from J; bases not matched to a gene: 9. The V gene's germline CDR1 is SGHTA and CDR2 FQGTGA. This CDR3 comprises 19 residues. DNA of the CDR3: TGTGCCAGCAGCTCCCACGGGAGACTAGCGGGGGGGAGCACAGATACGCAGTATTTT. Translated, it gives CASSSHGRLAGGSTDTQYF.

This clonotype was detected a few times. The chain couples TRBV20-1 to TRBJ1-5; TRBD1 matches 11 bases. The germline CDR1 and CDR2 sequences are DFQATT and SNEGSKA (reference sequence). Germline trimming cut 3 bases from V and 4 bases from J; bases unmatched to any gene: 5. This CDR3 comprises 15 residues. The CDR3 spells CSARKGTGGNQPQHF. The CDR3 nucleotides are TGCAGTGCTAGGAAAGGGACAGGGGGGAATCAGCCCCAGCATTTT.

The chain couples TRBV12-3 or TRBV12-4 to TRBJ2-5; D is undetermined. The CDR3 is 14 amino acids. Deletions cut 3 bases from V and 5 bases from J, with 13 bases between. The CDR3 DNA reads as TGTGCCAGCAGTTTTGGTGGAGATTGGGAGACCCAGTACTTC. Protein: CASSFGGDWETQYF.

The V and J genes are TRBV20-1 and TRBJ1-5; D unclear. Germline values: CDR1 DFQATT, CDR2 SNEGSKA (reference sequence). V was cut by 1 base and J by 0 bases, with 16 bases left in between. The CDR3 sequence is 17 residues long. The CDR3 DNA sequence: TGCAGTGCTAGAGTCCCGAGGACGGGTAGTAGCAATCAGCCCCAGCATTTT. Its translation: CSARVPRTGSSNQPQHF.

The chain joins TRBV20-1 to TRBJ2-3; D gene unclear. Trimming stripped 5 bases from V and 6 bases from J, with 12 bases between. The V gene's germline CDR1 is DFQATT and CDR2 SNEGSKA (reference sequence). This CDR3 has 12 residues. CDR3 DNA: TGCAGTGCTGATGGCCTCGGGGATACGCAGTATTTT. This translates into CSADGLGDTQYF.

This clonotype has a single count. V and J are TRBV7-6 and TRBJ2-2; D perhaps matches TRBD2 (5 bases). Germline CDR1 SGHVS, CDR2 FNYEAQ. The CDR3 totals 16 residues. The ends were cut back, 1 base at V and 0 bases at J, with 9 bases in the middle. This CDR3 reads CASSLDNGANTGELFF. Written as DNA, the CDR3 is TGTGCCAGCAGCTTAGATAACGGGGCGAACACCGGGGAGCTGTTTTTT.

The chain couples TRBV11-2 to TRBJ2-7, with D unresolved. The CDR3 covers 14 residues. V gave up 4 bases and J gave up 6 bases, with 16 bases separating them. Germline V gene data show CDR1 as SGHAT and CDR2 as FQNNGV. Here the CDR3 reads CASSSEIGGSEQYF. The CDR3 nucleotides are TGTGCCAGCAGCTCAGAAATTGGCGGAAGCGAGCAGTACTTC. The full variable domain, rest sourced from reference TRBV11-2 and TRBJ2-7, is EAGVAQSPRYKIIEKRQSVAFWCNPISGHATLYWYQQILGQGPKLLIQFQNNGVVDDSQLPKDRFSAERLKGVDSTLKIQPAKLEDSAVYLCASSSEIGGSEQYFGPGTRLTVT.

V usage is TRBV5-1 and J usage is TRBJ1-1; maybe TRBD1 (6 bases). Germline CDR1 reads SGHRS; CDR2 reads YFSETQ. The ends were cut back, 4 bases at V and 0 bases at J, with 13 bases in the middle. The CDR3 extends over 15 amino acids. The CDR3 reads CASSQGSGVNTEAFF. In DNA form, the CDR3 reads TGCGCCAGCAGCCAGGGCTCAGGGGTGAACACTGAAGCTTTCTTT.

V is TRBV7-2 and J is TRBJ1-6, with a weak D call TRBD1 (6 bases). In germline, CDR1 is SGHTA, CDR2 FQGNSA. V gave up 4 bases and J gave up 10 bases, with 17 bases separating them. CDR3 length: 15 residues. This CDR3 reads CASSSQSGTLSPLHF. CDR3 DNA: TGTGCCAGCAGCTCTCAATCAGGGACACTCTCACCCCTCCACTTT.

This chain links TRBV27 with TRBJ2-7, with D unresolved. V was shortened by 5 bases and J by 4 bases, with 15 bases between the two germline ends. Germline loops: CDR1 MNHEY, CDR2 SMNVEV (reference sequence). CDR3 length equals 14 residues. In nucleotides, the CDR3 is TGTGCCAGCAGTCCTTCTTGGGGATCGTACGAGCAGTACTTC. It translates to CASSPSWGSYEQYF.

This chain uses TRBV4-1 with TRBJ2-7; 14 nucleotides line up with TRBD2. Germline CDR1 reads MGHRA; CDR2 reads YSYEKL. This CDR3 region has 15 residues. Trimming at V came to 4 bases and at J to 7 bases, leaving 6 bases not matched to a gene. The chain's CDR3 is CASSLGLAGGFEQYF. In DNA form, the CDR3 reads TGCGCCAGCAGCCTCGGACTAGCGGGAGGATTTGAGCAGTACTTC.

The chain is built from TRBV20-1 and TRBJ2-7, with 15 bases lining up with TRBD2. The trim removed 5 bases at V and 0 bases at J, leaving 2 bases unmatched. CDR3 length: 15 residues. Germline V gene sequence: CDR1 DFQATT, CDR2 SNEGSKA (reference sequence). The CDR3 region is CSAGTSGRLSYEQYF. The DNA of the CDR3 is TGCAGTGCTGGGACTAGCGGGAGGCTCTCCTACGAGCAGTACTTC.

This clonotype was recorded only once. This chain joins TRBV30 and TRBJ2-2; tentative D call: TRBD1 (6 bases). With 5 bases removed from V and 0 bases from J, the gap between germline ends came to 10 bases. The germline CDR1 and CDR2 sequences are GTSNPN and SVGIG (reference sequence). The CDR3 has 14 residues. CDR3 nucleotides: TGTGCCTGGGAGCGACAGGCGAACACCGGGGAGCTGTTTTTT. Protein: CAWERQANTGELFF.

The chain combines TRBV24-1 with TRBJ1-2; no definite D call. The CDR3 consists of 13 residues. Germline V gene lookup returns CDR1 KGHDR and CDR2 SFDVKD. V was shortened by 6 bases and J by 4 bases, with 11 bases between the two germline ends. The CDR3 spells CATSRTGTYGYTF. In nucleotides, the CDR3 is TGTGCCACCAGTCGGACGGGAACCTATGGCTACACCTTC.